The rows below give T cell receptor beta chains drawn from one sample of a study of T cell changes during pregnancy in multiple sclerosis. Libraries were prepared by immunoSEQ multiplex PCR; TCRdb keeps only in-frame clonotypes and omits some of them. The sample includes around 92,000 clones, roughly 91% of them seen just once. The sequences come from peripheral blood, collected in the first trimester of pregnancy. These receptors were obtained from a female donor with multiple sclerosis, enrolled in a pregnancy study. Each CDR3 is given with its conserved first and last residue. The order of the fields is D gene, V gene, clone size, J gene, CDR3 DNA, CDR3 protein. D genes are given only for firm matches. Not every row has a clone size; where given, it reads once, few, many or a size class.

>NA|TRBV2|NA|TRBJ2-7
TGTGCCACCACTGGATGGAGCTCCTACGAGCAGTACTTC
CATTGWSSYEQYF
>TRBD1|TRBV5-1|NA|TRBJ2-3
TGCGCCAGCAGCTTCCAGGGGGTGGACACAGATACGCAGTATTTT
CASSFQGVDTDTQYF
>NA|TRBV19|NA|TRBJ2-1
TGTGCCAGTAGTATGCAGGGGCCCTACAATGAGCAGTTCTTC
CASSMQGPYNEQFF
>TRBD1|TRBV9|NA|TRBJ1-1
TGTGCCAGCAGCGTGGGACAGGGGGCATCGGTCACTGAAGCTTTCTTT
CASSVGQGASVTEAFF
>TRBD2|TRBV18|NA|TRBJ2-2
TGTGCCAGCTCACCACGCACTAGCGGGGTAAACACCGGGGAGCTGTTTTTT
CASSPRTSGVNTGELFF
>TRBD1|TRBV13|once|TRBJ1-2
TGTGCCAGCAGCCAACAGGGGCCCTATGGCTACACCTTC
CASSQQGPYGYTF
>TRBD1|TRBV2|NA|TRBJ1-2
TGTGCCGGAAGTACTGACAGGGACTATGGCTACACCTTC
CAGSTDRDYGYTF
>NA|TRBV10-3|NA|TRBJ2-5
TGTGCCGCGGCAGGGGAAGAGACCCAGTACTTC
CAAAGEETQYF
>TRBD1|TRBV9|NA|TRBJ1-1
TGTGCCAGCAGCGGACAGGGAAACCACCGGGGGGCTTTCTTT
CASSGQGNHRGAFF
>TRBD1|TRBV6-1|NA|TRBJ1-4
TGTGCCAGCAGTCGCCGACAGGGCCGAAATGAAAAACTGTTTTTT
CASSRRQGRNEKLFF
>NA|TRBV11-2|NA|TRBJ1-1
TGTGCCAGCCAATGGACATCGGCTGAAGCTTTCTTT
CASQWTSAEAFF
>TRBD1|TRBV6-6|NA|TRBJ2-2
TGTGCCAGCAGTGGGACAGGGGACACCGGGGAGCTGTTTTTT
CASSGTGDTGELFF
>NA|TRBV5-6|NA|TRBJ1-1
TGTGCCAGCAGCTTGGAGCAGGTTTGGGACACTGAAGCTTTCTTT
CASSLEQVWDTEAFF
>TRBD1|TRBV19|NA|TRBJ2-6
TGTGCCAGTAGTACGGACAGGGGGCTAGGGGCCAACGTCCTGACTTTC
CASSTDRGLGANVLTF
>NA|TRBV5-4|NA|TRBJ2-7
TGTGCCAGCAGCTTAGGGGTAACAGTCTACGAGCAGTACTTC
CASSLGVTVYEQYF
>TRBD1|TRBV7-6|NA|TRBJ1-1
TGTGCCAGCAGCTTAGTTTTGGAGGGGACAGAACACGCTGAAGCTTTCTTT
CASSLVLEGTEHAEAFF
>NA|TRBV19|NA|TRBJ1-1
TGTGCCAGTAGTCCCAACCCCGGCACTGAAGCTTTCTTT
CASSPNPGTEAFF
>TRBD1|TRBV10-1|NA|TRBJ2-2
TGCGCCAGCAGCTTGGGTCAGGGGGCTATGGGGGAGCTGTTTTTT
CASSLGQGAMGELFF
>TRBD1|TRBV27|NA|TRBJ1-2
TGTGCCAGCAGTTTAAGCCCATGGACAGGGGTCACCTTC
CASSLSPWTGVTF
>NA|TRBV6-5|NA|TRBJ1-1
TGTGCCAGCAGTTACCGAAAGACAGGCCTCACCACTGAAGCTTTCTTT
CASSYRKTGLTTEAFF
>NA|TRBV7-2|NA|TRBJ1-1
TGTGCCAGCAGATCAGGGGTGGATAGGCAAGGGGAAGAAGCTTTCTTT
CASRSGVDRQGEEAFF
>NA|TRBV7-7|NA|TRBJ2-5
TGTGCTAGCAGCGGCCCGTCGGGGGAAGAGACCCAGTACTTC
CASSGPSGEETQYF
>NA|TRBV9|NA|TRBJ1-5
TGTGCCAGCAGCGGATCCCAGGGGCGGGAGCCCCAGCATTTT
CASSGSQGREPQHF